This T cell receptor (beta chain) was recovered during a study of blood T cell repertoires in COVID-19. Study summary: T cells, B-cell-depleted T cells, or PBMCs provided the cDNA or gDNA that served as material.

The protocol was immunoSEQ multiplex PCR, while the TCRdb copy is restricted to in-frame clones and leaves out a portion. The sample holds roughly 230,000 clones, 85% to 95% seen once. V shed 5 bases and J shed 1 base, with 11 bases lying between them. The CDR3 spans 14 residues. Per the germline V gene, CDR1 is SEHNR and CDR2 is FQNEAQ (reference sequence). The chain combines TRBV7-9 with TRBJ1-1, with no clear D. This receptor was identified in a man between 25 and 39 years old with COVID-19, enrolled during active disease. What was sequenced was peripheral blood. The chain's CDR3 is CASSLETENTEAFF. The CDR3 DNA follows: TGTGCCAGCAGCCTAGAGACTGAGAACACTGAAGCTTTCTTT.